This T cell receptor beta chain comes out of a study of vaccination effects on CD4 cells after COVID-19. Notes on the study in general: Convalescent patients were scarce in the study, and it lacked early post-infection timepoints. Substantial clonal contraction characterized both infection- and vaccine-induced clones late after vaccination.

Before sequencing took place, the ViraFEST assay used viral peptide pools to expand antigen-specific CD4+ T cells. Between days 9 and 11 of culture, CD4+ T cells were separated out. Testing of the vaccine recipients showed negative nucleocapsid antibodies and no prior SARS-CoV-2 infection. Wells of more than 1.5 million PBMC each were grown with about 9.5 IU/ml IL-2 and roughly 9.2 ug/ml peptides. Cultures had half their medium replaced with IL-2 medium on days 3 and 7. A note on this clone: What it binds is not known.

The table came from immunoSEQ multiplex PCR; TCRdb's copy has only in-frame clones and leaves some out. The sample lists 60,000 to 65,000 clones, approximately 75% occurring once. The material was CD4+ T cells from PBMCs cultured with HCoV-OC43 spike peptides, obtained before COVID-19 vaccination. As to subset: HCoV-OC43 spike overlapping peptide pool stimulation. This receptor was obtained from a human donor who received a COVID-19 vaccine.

CDR3 in DNA: TGCGCCAGCAGCCAAGAGACTGGCAGGGGGGCCTATGGCTACACCTTC. As protein: CASSQETGRGAYGYTF. The chain couples TRBV4-3 to TRBJ1-2; 7 nucleotides align to TRBD1. The trim removed 0 bases at V and 4 bases at J, leaving 8 bases unmatched. This CDR3 contains 16 residues. Germline CDR1 LGHNA, CDR2 YSLEER.